The rows below give T cell receptor beta chains drawn from one sample of a study of T-cell reconstitution after alpha-beta-depleted transplantation in children. TCRdb reprocessed the PCR reads with MiXCR, giving one entry per CDR3 protein. The sample lists about 640,000 distinct CDR3 sequences, approximately 16% occurring once. The starting material was PBMCs from the stem cell graft donor, obtained from the stem cell graft. These receptors all stem from a human donor who donated a stem cell graft to a child with acute myeloid leukemia. The CDR3 runs from the conserved cysteine through the conserved F or W. Fields, in order: V gene, clone size, J gene, D gene, CDR3 protein, CDR3 DNA. A D gene is named only where the DNA matches it firmly. Clone size is stated in some rows and not others, as once, few, many or a class when expanded.

v_call: TRBV20-1; clone_size: many; j_call: TRBJ2-1; d_call: TRBD1; cdr3_aa: CSAIVPGQGSYNEQFF; cdr3_nt: TGCAGTGCTATCGTACCGGGACAGGGTTCCTACAATGAGCAGTTCTTC
v_call: TRBV10-3; clone_size: many; j_call: TRBJ1-1; d_call: TRBD1; cdr3_aa: CAISESIGGWYTEAFF; cdr3_nt: TGTGCCATCAGTGAGTCAATAGGGGGCTGGTACACTGAAGCTTTCTTT
v_call: TRBV20-1; clone_size: many; j_call: TRBJ2-5; d_call: -; cdr3_aa: CSAKGETQYF; cdr3_nt: TGCAGTGCTAAAGGAGAGACCCAGTACTTC
v_call: TRBV6-1; clone_size: few; j_call: TRBJ1-1; d_call: -; cdr3_aa: CASSEILGAGGTEAFF; cdr3_nt: TGTGCCAGCAGTGAAATTTTAGGGGCGGGGGGCACTGAAGCTTTCTTT
v_call: TRBV12-3/TRBV12-4; clone_size: few; j_call: TRBJ2-1; d_call: TRBD2; cdr3_aa: CASSPRTSRFSHEQFF; cdr3_nt: TGTGCCAGCAGTCCACGGACTAGCAGGTTTTCTCATGAGCAGTTCTTC
v_call: TRBV6-1; clone_size: -; j_call: TRBJ2-4; d_call: -; cdr3_aa: CASTSFGTEAKNIQYF; cdr3_nt: TGTGCCAGCACGTCTTTCGGTACGGAGGCCAAAAACATTCAGTACTTC
v_call: TRBV20-1; clone_size: many; j_call: TRBJ2-1; d_call: -; cdr3_aa: CSARAGSNEQFF; cdr3_nt: TGCAGTGCTAGAGCGGGGAGCAATGAGCAGTTCTTC
v_call: TRBV5-6; clone_size: -; j_call: TRBJ2-2; d_call: -; cdr3_aa: CASSLDLTEITGELFF; cdr3_nt: TGTGCCAGCAGTTTAGATTTGACAGAAATCACCGGGGAGCTGTTTTTT
v_call: TRBV7-2; clone_size: many; j_call: TRBJ1-5; d_call: -; cdr3_aa: CASSLDRGLSQPQHF; cdr3_nt: TGTGCCAGCAGCTTAGATCGTGGATTAAGTCAGCCCCAGCATTTT
v_call: TRBV5-6; clone_size: -; j_call: TRBJ1-4; d_call: -; cdr3_aa: CASSDSDGWEGEKLFF; cdr3_nt: TGTGCCAGCAGCGACTCGGACGGCTGGGAGGGTGAAAAACTGTTTTTT
v_call: TRBV6-1; clone_size: many; j_call: TRBJ1-5; d_call: -; cdr3_aa: CASSEVVGQPQHF; cdr3_nt: TGTGCCAGCAGTGAAGTGGTAGGACAGCCCCAGCATTTT
v_call: TRBV5-1; clone_size: few; j_call: TRBJ1-1; d_call: -; cdr3_aa: CASSLSQGGNTEAFF; cdr3_nt: TGCGCCAGCAGCTTGAGTCAGGGTGGTAACACTGAAGCTTTCTTT
v_call: TRBV7-3; clone_size: -; j_call: TRBJ2-3; d_call: TRBD2; cdr3_aa: CASSLERGLRDTQYF; cdr3_nt: TGTGCCAGCAGCTTAGAGCGGGGGCTCAGGGATACGCAGTATTTT
v_call: TRBV4-3; clone_size: few; j_call: TRBJ1-1; d_call: TRBD1; cdr3_aa: CASSPDRGPNTEAFF; cdr3_nt: TGCGCCAGCAGCCCAGACAGGGGCCCGAACACTGAAGCTTTCTTT
v_call: TRBV10-1; clone_size: few; j_call: TRBJ1-1; d_call: -; cdr3_aa: CASSESGSEAFF; cdr3_nt: TGCGCCAGCAGTGAGTCGGGGTCTGAAGCTTTCTTT
v_call: TRBV3-1; clone_size: -; j_call: TRBJ2-1; d_call: -; cdr3_aa: CASSQEVPWAQNEQFF; cdr3_nt: TGTGCCAGCAGCCAAGAGGTCCCTTGGGCCCAAAATGAGCAGTTCTTC
v_call: TRBV28; clone_size: many; j_call: TRBJ1-2; d_call: TRBD1; cdr3_aa: CASSLTGGDYGYTF; cdr3_nt: TGTGCCAGCAGCTTAACAGGGGGCGACTATGGCTACACCTTC
v_call: TRBV7-2; clone_size: many; j_call: TRBJ2-7; d_call: -; cdr3_aa: CASSVTRGYEQYF; cdr3_nt: TGTGCCAGCAGTGTAACTCGTGGGTACGAGCAGTACTTC
v_call: TRBV20-1; clone_size: many; j_call: TRBJ1-4; d_call: TRBD1; cdr3_aa: CSARQRTGTGEKLFF; cdr3_nt: TGCAGTGCTCGACAAAGGACCGGGACAGGGGAAAAACTGTTTTTT
v_call: TRBV20-1; clone_size: few; j_call: TRBJ2-1; d_call: -; cdr3_aa: CSASDRRRSEQFF; cdr3_nt: TGCAGTGCGAGCGACAGGCGGAGGAGTGAGCAGTTCTTC
v_call: TRBV20-1; clone_size: -; j_call: TRBJ2-1; d_call: TRBD1; cdr3_aa: CSASRGTGANEQFF; cdr3_nt: TGCAGTGCTTCCAGGGGGACAGGGGCCAATGAGCAGTTCTTC
v_call: TRBV5-1; clone_size: many; j_call: TRBJ1-2; d_call: TRBD1; cdr3_aa: CASSLDLGTEASYTF; cdr3_nt: TGCGCCAGCAGCTTGGATCTCGGGACAGAGGCTTCCTACACCTTC
v_call: TRBV29-1; clone_size: -; j_call: TRBJ1-2; d_call: -; cdr3_aa: CSVSDSTNGYTF; cdr3_nt: TGCAGCGTTTCTGACTCCACTAATGGCTACACCTTC
v_call: TRBV20-1; clone_size: many; j_call: TRBJ2-1; d_call: -; cdr3_aa: CSAEGAYNEQFF; cdr3_nt: TGCAGTGCTGAGGGGGCCTACAATGAGCAGTTCTTC
v_call: TRBV20-1; clone_size: many; j_call: TRBJ1-1; d_call: -; cdr3_aa: CSARDDLNTEAFF; cdr3_nt: TGCAGTGCTAGAGATGATCTGAACACTGAAGCTTTCTTT
v_call: TRBV27; clone_size: -; j_call: TRBJ2-1; d_call: TRBD2; cdr3_aa: CASTLSGGAPNEQFF; cdr3_nt: TGTGCCAGCACTCTTAGCGGGGGGGCCCCCAATGAGCAGTTCTTC
v_call: TRBV6-5; clone_size: many; j_call: TRBJ2-1; d_call: TRBD2; cdr3_aa: CASSYSFPSGVDNEQFF; cdr3_nt: TGTGCCAGCAGTTACTCATTCCCTAGCGGTGTCGACAATGAGCAGTTCTTC
v_call: TRBV7-9; clone_size: -; j_call: TRBJ1-2; d_call: -; cdr3_aa: CASTHPQSYGYTF; cdr3_nt: TGTGCCAGCACCCACCCACAGAGCTATGGCTACACCTTC
v_call: TRBV7-3; clone_size: -; j_call: TRBJ2-7; d_call: -; cdr3_aa: CASSEQGLYEQYF; cdr3_nt: TGTGCCAGCAGCGAGCAGGGACTTTACGAGCAGTACTTC
v_call: TRBV29-1; clone_size: many; j_call: TRBJ1-1; d_call: TRBD1; cdr3_aa: CSVGQKNTEAFF; cdr3_nt: TGCAGCGTGGGACAGAAGAACACTGAAGCTTTCTTT
v_call: TRBV25-1; clone_size: few; j_call: TRBJ2-1; d_call: -; cdr3_aa: CASSELLANEQFF; cdr3_nt: TGTGCCAGCAGTGAACTGTTAGCCAATGAGCAGTTCTTC
v_call: TRBV12-3/TRBV12-4; clone_size: many; j_call: TRBJ1-1; d_call: -; cdr3_aa: CASSSLANTEAFF; cdr3_nt: TGTGCCAGCAGTTCCCTGGCCAACACTGAAGCTTTCTTT
v_call: TRBV13; clone_size: few; j_call: TRBJ2-3; d_call: TRBD2; cdr3_aa: CASSVTSGAPTDTQYF; cdr3_nt: TGTGCCAGCAGCGTCACTAGCGGGGCCCCCACAGATACGCAGTATTTT
v_call: TRBV7-9; clone_size: many; j_call: TRBJ2-5; d_call: -; cdr3_aa: CASSSTGKETQYF; cdr3_nt: TGTGCCAGCAGCTCCACAGGGAAGGAGACCCAGTACTTC
v_call: TRBV7-2; clone_size: -; j_call: TRBJ2-2; d_call: -; cdr3_aa: CASSLGRWGTGELFF; cdr3_nt: TGTGCCAGCAGCTTGGGGCGGTGGGGGACCGGGGAGCTGTTTTTT
v_call: TRBV7-2; clone_size: many; j_call: TRBJ2-7; d_call: -; cdr3_aa: CASSLADRGGYEQYF; cdr3_nt: TGTGCCAGCAGCTTAGCGGACCGGGGAGGCTACGAGCAGTACTTC
v_call: TRBV7-9; clone_size: many; j_call: TRBJ2-1; d_call: -; cdr3_aa: CASSPGPASNEQFF; cdr3_nt: TGTGCCAGCAGCCCCGGTCCCGCATCCAATGAGCAGTTCTTC
v_call: TRBV5-6; clone_size: many; j_call: TRBJ2-3; d_call: -; cdr3_aa: CASSLDVQGWADTQYF; cdr3_nt: TGTGCCAGCAGCTTGGATGTACAGGGTTGGGCAGATACGCAGTATTTT
v_call: TRBV12-3/TRBV12-4; clone_size: many; j_call: TRBJ2-1; d_call: -; cdr3_aa: CASSFNPYNEQFF; cdr3_nt: TGTGCCAGCAGTTTTAATCCCTACAATGAGCAGTTCTTC
v_call: TRBV5-6; clone_size: few; j_call: TRBJ2-2; d_call: TRBD2; cdr3_aa: CASSLVLSGGTGELFF; cdr3_nt: TGTGCCAGCAGCTTGGTCCTCTCGGGGGGGACCGGGGAGCTGTTTTTT
v_call: TRBV18; clone_size: once; j_call: TRBJ1-3; d_call: TRBD1; cdr3_aa: CASSPEQGAVTIYF; cdr3_nt: TGTGCCAGCTCACCCGAGCAGGGGGCGGTCACCATATATTTT
v_call: TRBV20-1; clone_size: many; j_call: TRBJ1-6; d_call: -; cdr3_aa: CSARGPPATSPLHF; cdr3_nt: TGCAGTGCTAGAGGCCCTCCAGCGACCTCACCCCTCCACTTT
v_call: TRBV7-8; clone_size: few; j_call: TRBJ2-7; d_call: -; cdr3_aa: CASSPGPEIYEQYF; cdr3_nt: TGTGCCAGCAGTCCCGGGCCGGAGATCTACGAGCAGTACTTC
v_call: TRBV20-1; clone_size: -; j_call: TRBJ2-2; d_call: -; cdr3_aa: CCVGGTGELFF; cdr3_nt: TGCTGTGTAGGGGGCACCGGGGAGCTGTTTTTT
v_call: TRBV27; clone_size: many; j_call: TRBJ2-1; d_call: -; cdr3_aa: CASSLEGRGNEQFF; cdr3_nt: TGTGCCAGCAGCCTCGAAGGCCGGGGCAATGAGCAGTTCTTC
v_call: TRBV7-9; clone_size: few; j_call: TRBJ1-2; d_call: TRBD1; cdr3_aa: CASSSWTGGEDGYTF; cdr3_nt: TGTGCCAGCAGCTCCTGGACAGGGGGCGAGGATGGCTACACCTTC
v_call: TRBV4-3; clone_size: -; j_call: TRBJ1-5; d_call: -; cdr3_aa: CASSQDLYISNQPQHF; cdr3_nt: TGCGCCAGCAGCCAAGATTTGTATATCAGCAATCAGCCCCAGCATTTT
v_call: TRBV20-1; clone_size: many; j_call: TRBJ2-7; d_call: TRBD1; cdr3_aa: CSARTYRGGPYEQYF; cdr3_nt: TGCAGTGCTCGGACATACAGGGGCGGACCTTACGAGCAGTACTTC
v_call: TRBV7-7; clone_size: -; j_call: TRBJ2-2; d_call: -; cdr3_aa: CASSRGDANTGELFF; cdr3_nt: TGTGCCAGCAGCCGCGGGGATGCGAACACCGGGGAGCTGTTTTTT
v_call: TRBV13; clone_size: few; j_call: TRBJ2-2; d_call: -; cdr3_aa: CASSQRGLNTGELFF; cdr3_nt: TGTGCCAGCAGCCAAAGGGGACTTAACACCGGGGAGCTGTTTTTT
v_call: TRBV20-1; clone_size: many; j_call: TRBJ2-5; d_call: -; cdr3_aa: CSPNSAELGQETQYF; cdr3_nt: TGCAGTCCCAACTCGGCGGAACTTGGACAAGAGACCCAGTACTTC
v_call: TRBV7-3; clone_size: many; j_call: TRBJ2-3; d_call: TRBD1; cdr3_aa: CASSPGQGRTDTQYF; cdr3_nt: TGTGCCAGCAGCCCCGGACAGGGCCGCACAGATACGCAGTATTTT